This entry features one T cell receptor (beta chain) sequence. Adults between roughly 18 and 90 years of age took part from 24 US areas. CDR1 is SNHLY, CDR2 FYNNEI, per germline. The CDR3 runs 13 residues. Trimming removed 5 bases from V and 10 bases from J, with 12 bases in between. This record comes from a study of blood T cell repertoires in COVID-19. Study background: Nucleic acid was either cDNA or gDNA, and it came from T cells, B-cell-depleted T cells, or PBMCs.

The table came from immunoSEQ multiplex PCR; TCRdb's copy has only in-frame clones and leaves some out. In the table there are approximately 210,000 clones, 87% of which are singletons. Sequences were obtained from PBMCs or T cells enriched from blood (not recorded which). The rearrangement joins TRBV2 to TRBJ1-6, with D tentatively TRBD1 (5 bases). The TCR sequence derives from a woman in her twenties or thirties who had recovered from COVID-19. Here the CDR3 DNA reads TGTGCCAGCAGTATTCAGGGTTACTCACCCCTCCACTTT. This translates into CASSIQGYSPLHF.